A single sample is the source of the 9 T cell receptor beta chains below, sequenced in a study of blood T cells in healthy people across ages. Primers used in a second PCR of roughly 7 to 12 cycles were a sample-barcoded 5' primer and a J-beta primer mix. TCRdb itself ran the 5' RACE reads through MiXCR, one entry per CDR3 protein. The sample comprises 600,000 to 850,000 distinct CDR3 sequences, about 40% of which are singletons, and approximately 22% rests with the top ten. Sequenced sample: blood. These receptors all come from a woman in her sixties or seventies in good health.

This clonotype was seen many times. The gene calls are TRBV6-2 or TRBV6-3 and TRBJ2-1; 8 bases agree with TRBD2. The germline gives CDR1 MNHEY, CDR2 SVGEGT. V shed 11 bases, J shed 7 bases, and the junction held 7 bases outside the gene matches. The CDR3 is 12 residues long. The CDR3 coding sequence is TGTGCCTCACGGACTAGCAGGAATGAGCAGTTCTTC. It encodes CASRTSRNEQFF.

The CDR3 region has the DNA TGTGCCAGCAGTTTGTGGGAGGGCCGGGCGGAGCAGTTCTTC. Its translation: CASSLWEGRAEQFF. This sequence joins TRBV27 and TRBJ2-1; 7 bases fit TRBD2. This CDR3 is built from 14 residues. The junction had 9 bases not matched to a gene; V was cut back by 3 bases and J by 10 bases. The germline V gene has CDR1 MNHEY and CDR2 SMNVEV (reference sequence).

The J gene is TRBJ1-2, the V gene TRBV5-1; possibly TRBD1 for D (6 bases). The germline V gene has CDR1 SGHRS and CDR2 YFSETQ. V was cut by 0 bases and J by 4 bases, with 13 bases left in between. CDR3 length: 15 amino acids. The CDR3 sequence: CASSLDRAGVYGYTF. The CDR3 nucleotides are TGCGCCAGCAGCTTGGACAGGGCGGGAGTCTATGGCTACACCTTC.

This chain connects TRBV2 to TRBJ2-6, with D unclear. In germline, CDR1 is SNHLY, CDR2 FYNNEI. The CDR3 is made up of 12 amino acids. V was clipped by 6 bases and J by 12 bases, with 12 bases between them. As DNA, the CDR3 is TGTGCCAGCAGCTTGGCCTTGCCCGTCCTGACTTTC. It translates to CASSLALPVLTF.

This clonotype appeared a few times. The rearrangement links TRBV20-1 to TRBJ2-1; D is perhaps TRBD1 or TRBD2 (5 bases each). V lost 3 bases, J lost 9 bases, and 9 bases lay in between. The CDR3 loop spans 11 amino acids. CDR1 is DFQATT, CDR2 SNEGSKA, per germline (reference sequence). CDR3 nucleotide sequence: TGCAGTGCTAGGCCCGGGGCTGAGCAGTTCTTC. Protein sequence: CSARPGAEQFF.

The chain carries TRBV28 and TRBJ2-7; D possibly corresponds to TRBD1 (5 bases). The germline V and J ends were trimmed by 11 bases and 4 bases, with 15 bases remaining between them. CDR1 is MDHEN and CDR2 is SYDVKM in the germline V gene. The CDR3 length is 12 residues. CDR3: CAAQGLEYEQYF. The CDR3 DNA follows: TGTGCCGCGCAGGGTTTAGAGTACGAGCAGTACTTC.

This chain connects TRBV5-1 to TRBJ2-3; D is possibly TRBD1 or TRBD2 (5 bases each). CDR1 and CDR2 from the germline V gene are SGHRS and YFSETQ. Trimming took 4 bases from V and 4 from J, leaving 19 bases between them. CDR3 length: 16 residues. CDR3 loop: CASSTPTGTEADTQYF. The CDR3 region has the DNA TGCGCCAGCAGCACTCCAACGGGGACCGAAGCAGATACGCAGTATTTT.

The gene calls are TRBV10-1 and TRBJ2-7; D gene unclear. This CDR3 comprises 14 residues. CDR1 WNHNN and CDR2 SYGVQD come from the germline V gene (reference sequence). Trimming removed 2 bases at V and 7 bases at J, with 15 bases between. The CDR3 here is CASSEDGTYNEQYF. The CDR3 DNA reads as TGCGCCAGCAGTGAGGACGGTACCTACAATGAGCAGTACTTC.

This clonotype has at least ten counts. This could be a read error, since a much larger clone is one nucleotide away. The V call is TRBV27, the J call TRBJ2-1, with a possible D match to TRBD2 (7 bases). The end of the DNA aligns better with TRBJ2-7, so the J call may be wrong. Germline V CDR1 and CDR2: MNHEY, SMNVEV (reference sequence). The CDR3 totals 16 residues. CDR3 in amino acids: CASSPDQGGGYNEQYF. In DNA form, the CDR3 reads TGTGCCAGCAGTCCCGACCAAGGGGGGGGCTACAATGAGCAGTACTTC.